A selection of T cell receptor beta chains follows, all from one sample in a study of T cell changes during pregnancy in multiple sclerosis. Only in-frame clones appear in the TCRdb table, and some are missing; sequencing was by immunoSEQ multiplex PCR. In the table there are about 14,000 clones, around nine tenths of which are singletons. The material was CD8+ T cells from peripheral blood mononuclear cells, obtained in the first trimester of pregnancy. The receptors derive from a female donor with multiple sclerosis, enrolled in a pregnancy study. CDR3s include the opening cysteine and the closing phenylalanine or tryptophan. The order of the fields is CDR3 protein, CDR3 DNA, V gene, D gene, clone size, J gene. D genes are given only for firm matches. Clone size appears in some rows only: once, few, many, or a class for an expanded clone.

CDR3aa: CASSLGGQGYNEQFF
CDR3nt: TGCGCCAGCAGCTTGGGGGGACAAGGCTACAATGAGCAGTTCTTC
v_gene: TRBV5-1
d_gene: NA
abundance: NA
j_gene: TRBJ2-1

CDR3aa: CASSNPGETQYF
CDR3nt: TGTGCCAGTAGTAACCCAGGCGAGACCCAGTACTTC
v_gene: TRBV19
d_gene: NA
abundance: NA
j_gene: TRBJ2-5

CDR3aa: CASSLFRDREQETQYF
CDR3nt: TGTGCCAGCAGTTTATTTAGGGACAGGGAACAAGAGACCCAGTACTTC
v_gene: TRBV28
d_gene: TRBD1
abundance: NA
j_gene: TRBJ2-5

CDR3aa: CASSQEWTSSYEQYF
CDR3nt: TGTGCCAGCAGCCAAGAATGGACTAGCTCCTACGAGCAGTACTTC
v_gene: TRBV4-2
d_gene: TRBD2
abundance: medium-sized
j_gene: TRBJ2-7

CDR3aa: CASSVRTGQETDTQYF
CDR3nt: TGTGCCAGCAGTGTTCGGACAGGGCAGGAGACAGATACGCAGTATTTT
v_gene: TRBV2
d_gene: TRBD1
abundance: medium-sized
j_gene: TRBJ2-3

CDR3aa: CASSDTGMGYGYTF
CDR3nt: TGCGCCAGCAGCGACACAGGGATGGGCTATGGCTACACCTTC
v_gene: TRBV10-1
d_gene: NA
abundance: NA
j_gene: TRBJ1-2

CDR3aa: CASSDRGGANVLTF
CDR3nt: TGTGCCAGCAGTGACAGGGGGGGGGCCAACGTCCTGACTTTC
v_gene: TRBV6-4
d_gene: NA
abundance: NA
j_gene: TRBJ2-6

CDR3aa: CASSVLGGRGAPSTEAFF
CDR3nt: TGTGCCAGCAGCGTACTAGGGGGAAGGGGAGCGCCTTCCACTGAAGCTTTCTTT
v_gene: TRBV9
d_gene: NA
abundance: NA
j_gene: TRBJ1-1

CDR3aa: CASSYFAIPGAYNEQFF
CDR3nt: TGTGCCAGCAGTTATTTTGCAATTCCGGGGGCCTACAATGAGCAGTTCTTC
v_gene: TRBV6-9
d_gene: NA
abundance: NA
j_gene: TRBJ2-1

CDR3aa: CASSSIRVYEQYF
CDR3nt: TGTGCCAGCAGCTCTATCAGGGTCTACGAGCAGTACTTC
v_gene: TRBV5-8
d_gene: NA
abundance: few
j_gene: TRBJ2-7

CDR3aa: CASSRDRTEAFF
CDR3nt: TGTGCCAGTAGTAGAGACAGGACTGAAGCTTTCTTT
v_gene: TRBV19
d_gene: NA
abundance: NA
j_gene: TRBJ1-1

CDR3aa: CASTSYRVRYEQYF
CDR3nt: TGTGCCAGCACGTCATACAGGGTCCGATACGAGCAGTACTTC
v_gene: TRBV27
d_gene: NA
abundance: NA
j_gene: TRBJ2-7

CDR3aa: CASSFSAAGDQPQHF
CDR3nt: TGTGCCAGCAGCTTTAGTGCGGCGGGGGATCAGCCCCAGCATTTT
v_gene: TRBV7-9
d_gene: NA
abundance: few
j_gene: TRBJ1-5

CDR3aa: CASSSGQANTGELFF
CDR3nt: TGTGCCAGCAGCTCGGGACAGGCGAACACCGGGGAGCTGTTTTTT
v_gene: TRBV7-9
d_gene: TRBD1
abundance: NA
j_gene: TRBJ2-2

CDR3aa: CASTLTGEGNQPQHF
CDR3nt: TGCGCCAGCACATTGACAGGGGAAGGCAATCAGCCCCAGCATTTT
v_gene: TRBV10-2
d_gene: TRBD1
abundance: NA
j_gene: TRBJ1-5

CDR3aa: CSASLPAEAFF
CDR3nt: TGCAGTGCTAGTCTACCTGCTGAAGCTTTCTTT
v_gene: TRBV20-1
d_gene: NA
abundance: NA
j_gene: TRBJ1-1

CDR3aa: CASSPYRNTEAFF
CDR3nt: TGTGCCAGCAGTCCGTATAGAAACACTGAAGCTTTCTTT
v_gene: TRBV27
d_gene: NA
abundance: NA
j_gene: TRBJ1-1